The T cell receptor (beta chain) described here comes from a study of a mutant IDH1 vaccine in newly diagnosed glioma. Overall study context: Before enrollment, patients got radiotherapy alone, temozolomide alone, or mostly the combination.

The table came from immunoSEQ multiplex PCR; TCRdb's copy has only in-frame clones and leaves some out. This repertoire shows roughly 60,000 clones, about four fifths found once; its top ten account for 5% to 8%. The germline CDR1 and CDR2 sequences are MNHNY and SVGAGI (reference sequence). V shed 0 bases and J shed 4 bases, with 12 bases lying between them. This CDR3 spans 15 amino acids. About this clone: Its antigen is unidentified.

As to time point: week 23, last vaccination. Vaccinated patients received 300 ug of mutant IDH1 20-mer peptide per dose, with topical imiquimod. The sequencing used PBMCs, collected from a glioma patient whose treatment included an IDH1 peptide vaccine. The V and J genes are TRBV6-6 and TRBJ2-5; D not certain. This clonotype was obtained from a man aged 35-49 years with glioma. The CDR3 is CASSYSFGVGETQYF. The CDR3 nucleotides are TGTGCCAGCAGTTACTCGTTTGGGGTCGGAGAGACCCAGTACTTC.